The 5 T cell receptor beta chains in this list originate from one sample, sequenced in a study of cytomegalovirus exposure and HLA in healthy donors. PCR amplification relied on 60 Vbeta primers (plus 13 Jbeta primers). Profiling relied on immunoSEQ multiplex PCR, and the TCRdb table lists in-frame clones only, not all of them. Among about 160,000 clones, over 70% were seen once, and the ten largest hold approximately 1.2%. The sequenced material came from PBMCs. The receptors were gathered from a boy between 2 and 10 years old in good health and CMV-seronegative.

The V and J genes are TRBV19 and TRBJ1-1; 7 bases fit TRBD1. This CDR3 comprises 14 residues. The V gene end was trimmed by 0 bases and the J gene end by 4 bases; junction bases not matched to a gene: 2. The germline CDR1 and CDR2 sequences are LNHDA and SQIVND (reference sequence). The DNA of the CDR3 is TGTGCCAGTAGTATAGACCCAGGGGGCACTGAAGCTTTCTTT. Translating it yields CASSIDPGGTEAFF.

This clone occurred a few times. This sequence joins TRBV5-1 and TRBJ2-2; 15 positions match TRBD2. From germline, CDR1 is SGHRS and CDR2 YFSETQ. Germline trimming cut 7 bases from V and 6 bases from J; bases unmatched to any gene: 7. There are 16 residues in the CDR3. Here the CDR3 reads CASAGGLAGGAGELFF. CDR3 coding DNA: TGCGCCAGCGCTGGGGGACTAGCGGGAGGTGCCGGGGAGCTGTTTTTT. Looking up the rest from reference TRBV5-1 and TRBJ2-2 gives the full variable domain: KAGVTQTPRYLIKTRGQQVTLSCSPISGHRSVSWYQQTPGQGLQFLFEYFSETQRNKGNFPGRFSGRQFSNSRSEMNVSTLELGDSALYLCASAGGLAGGAGELFFGEGSRLTVL.

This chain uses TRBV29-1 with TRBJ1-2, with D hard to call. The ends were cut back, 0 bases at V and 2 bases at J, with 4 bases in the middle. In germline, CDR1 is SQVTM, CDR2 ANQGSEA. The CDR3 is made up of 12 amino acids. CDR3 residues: CSVEDPNYGYTF. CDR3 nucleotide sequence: TGCAGCGTTGAAGACCCGAACTATGGCTACACCTTC.

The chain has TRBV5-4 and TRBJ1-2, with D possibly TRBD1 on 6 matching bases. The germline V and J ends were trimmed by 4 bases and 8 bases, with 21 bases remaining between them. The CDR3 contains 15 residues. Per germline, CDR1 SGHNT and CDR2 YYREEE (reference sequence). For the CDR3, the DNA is TGTGCCAGCAGCCAGCCCGGGTCTCTTGGGGGCGGCTACACCTTC. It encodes CASSQPGSLGGGYTF.

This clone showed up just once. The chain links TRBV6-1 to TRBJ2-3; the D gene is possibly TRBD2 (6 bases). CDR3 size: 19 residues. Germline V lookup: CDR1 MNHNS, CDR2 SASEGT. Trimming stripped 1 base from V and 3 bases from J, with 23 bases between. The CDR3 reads CASSEVESLGNGGTDTQYF. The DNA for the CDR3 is TGTGCCAGCAGTGAAGTGGAGAGTCTAGGGAATGGGGGGACAGATACGCAGTATTTT.